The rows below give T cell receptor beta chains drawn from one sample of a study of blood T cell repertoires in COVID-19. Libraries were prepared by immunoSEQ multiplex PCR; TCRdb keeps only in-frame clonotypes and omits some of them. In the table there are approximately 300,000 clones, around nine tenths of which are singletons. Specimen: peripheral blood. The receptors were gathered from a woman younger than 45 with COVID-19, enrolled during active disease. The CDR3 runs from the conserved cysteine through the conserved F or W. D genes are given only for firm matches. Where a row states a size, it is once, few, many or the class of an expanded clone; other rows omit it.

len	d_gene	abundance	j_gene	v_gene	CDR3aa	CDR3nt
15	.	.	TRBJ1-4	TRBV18	CASSPIRGNDEKLFF	TGTGCCAGCTCACCAATCCGGGGGAATGATGAAAAACTGTTTTTT
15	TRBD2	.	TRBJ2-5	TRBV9	CASSPRLAGAETQYF	TGTGCCAGCAGCCCACGGTTAGCGGGAGCGGAGACCCAGTACTTC
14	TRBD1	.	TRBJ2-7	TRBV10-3	CAISAGTGSYEQYF	TGTGCCATCAGTGCCGGGACAGGGAGCTACGAGCAGTACTTC
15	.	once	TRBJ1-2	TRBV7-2	CASSLVIGSGYGYTF	TGTGCCAGCAGCTTAGTGATAGGGAGTGGCTATGGCTACACCTTC
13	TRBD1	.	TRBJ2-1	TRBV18	CASQPGQGNEQFF	TGTGCCAGCCAACCGGGACAGGGTAATGAGCAGTTCTTC
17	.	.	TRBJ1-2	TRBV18	CASSPGGSGRTVYGYTF	TGTGCCAGCTCACCAGGAGGCTCAGGACGGACAGTTTATGGCTACACCTTC
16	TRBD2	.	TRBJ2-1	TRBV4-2	CASSQDVAGGDNEQFF	TGTGCCAGCAGCCAAGATGTTGCGGGAGGAGACAATGAGCAGTTCTTC
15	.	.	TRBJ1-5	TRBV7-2	CASSLSYGDSQPQHF	TGTGCCAGCAGCTTAAGTTACGGGGATAGTCAGCCCCAGCATTTT
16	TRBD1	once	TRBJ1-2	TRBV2	CASSENLQGKNYGYTF	TGTGCCAGCAGTGAGAACCTACAGGGGAAGAACTATGGCTACACCTTC
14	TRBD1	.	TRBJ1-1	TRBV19	CASKRGTANTEAFF	TGTGCCAGTAAACGCGGGACAGCGAACACTGAAGCTTTCTTT
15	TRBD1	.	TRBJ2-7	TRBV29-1	CSVTTGDAYSYEQYF	TGCAGCGTTACCACAGGGGATGCATACTCCTACGAGCAGTACTTC
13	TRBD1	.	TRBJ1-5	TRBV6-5	CASSRTGIQPQHF	TGTGCCAGCAGTCGGACAGGGATTCAGCCCCAGCATTTT
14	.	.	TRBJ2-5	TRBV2	CASRGIWREETQYF	TGTGCCAGCAGGGGAATCTGGAGGGAGGAGACCCAGTACTTC
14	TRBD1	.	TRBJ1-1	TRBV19	CASSIRGWNTEAFF	TGTGCCAGTAGTATCAGGGGGTGGAACACTGAAGCTTTCTTT
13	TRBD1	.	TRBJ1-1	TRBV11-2	CASSAQGSTEAFF	TGTGCCAGCAGCGCACAGGGGAGCACTGAAGCTTTCTTT
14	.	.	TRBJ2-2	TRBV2	CASRGASNTGELFF	TGTGCCAGCAGGGGGGCCTCGAACACCGGGGAGCTGTTTTTT
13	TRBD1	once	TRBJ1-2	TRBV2	CASRGTANYGYTF	TGTGCCAGCAGGGGGACAGCTAACTATGGCTACACCTTC
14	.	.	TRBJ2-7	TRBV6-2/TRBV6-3	CASSYVGRSYEQYF	TGTGCCAGCAGTTACGTCGGTCGCTCCTACGAGCAGTACTTC
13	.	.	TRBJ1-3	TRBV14	CASSQGQVPNVYF	TGTGCCAGCAGCCAAGGCCAGGTCCCCAACGTATATTTT
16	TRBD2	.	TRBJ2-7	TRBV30	CAWNPGGSGVTYEQYF	TGTGCCTGGAACCCGGGGGGTAGCGGGGTAACCTACGAGCAGTACTTC
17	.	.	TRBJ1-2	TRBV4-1	CASSQGSSGGLDYGYTF	TGCGCCAGCAGCCAAGGTTCCTCCGGGGGGCTTGACTATGGCTACACCTTC
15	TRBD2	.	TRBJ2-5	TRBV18	CASSFGLAGQETQYF	TGTGCCAGCTCATTCGGACTAGCGGGACAAGAGACCCAGTACTTC
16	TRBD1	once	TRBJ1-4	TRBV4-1	CASSVNIGTGAGKLFF	TGCGCCAGCAGCGTGAATATTGGGACAGGTGCTGGGAAACTGTTTTTT
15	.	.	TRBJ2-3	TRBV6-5	CASSYGLTGTDTQYF	TGTGCCAGCAGTTACGGGCTTACAGGCACAGATACGCAGTATTTT
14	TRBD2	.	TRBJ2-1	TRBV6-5	CASSTRTSANEQFF	TGTGCCAGCAGTACGCGGACTAGCGCTAATGAGCAGTTCTTC
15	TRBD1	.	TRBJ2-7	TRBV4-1	CASSPGTGDPYEQYF	TGCGCCAGCAGCCCAGGGACAGGGGACCCCTACGAGCAGTACTTC
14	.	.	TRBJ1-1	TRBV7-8	CAIGNEEGNTEAFF	TGTGCCATTGGGAATGAGGAGGGAAACACTGAAGCTTTCTTT
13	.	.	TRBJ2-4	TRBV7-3	CASSTAGGDIQYF	TGTGCCAGCAGCACCGCGGGTGGGGACATTCAGTACTTC
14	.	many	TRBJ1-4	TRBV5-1	CASSPEATNEKLFF	TGCGCCAGCAGCCCGGAGGCAACTAATGAAAAACTGTTTTTT
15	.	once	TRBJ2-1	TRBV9	CASSATLADYNEQFF	TGTGCCAGCAGCGCGACCTTAGCGGACTACAATGAGCAGTTCTTC
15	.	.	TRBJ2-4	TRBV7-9	CASRPDTGGKNIQYF	TGTGCCAGCAGACCGGACACCGGTGGCAAAAACATTCAGTACTTC
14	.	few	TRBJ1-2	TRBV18	CASSQDSSNYGYTF	TGTGCCAGCTCACAGGACAGTTCTAACTATGGCTACACCTTC
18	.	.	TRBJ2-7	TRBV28	CAIMTLGGGRGGPYEQYF	TGTGCCATTATGACACTTGGGGGCGGGAGAGGAGGGCCGTACGAGCAGTACTTC
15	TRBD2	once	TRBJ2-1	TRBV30	CASKPTSGSYNEQFF	TGTGCCTCTAAGCCGACTAGCGGGAGCTACAATGAGCAGTTCTTC
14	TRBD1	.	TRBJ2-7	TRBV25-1	CASSDDRGLYEQYF	TGTGCCAGCAGTGATGACAGGGGGCTGTACGAGCAGTACTTC
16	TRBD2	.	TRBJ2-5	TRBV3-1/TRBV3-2	CASRSSGRVLGETQYF	TGTGCCAGCAGGTCTAGCGGGAGGGTGCTGGGAGAGACCCAGTACTTC
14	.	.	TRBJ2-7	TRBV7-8	CASSPRTPTYEQYF	TGTGCCAGCAGCCCAAGGACACCCACCTACGAGCAGTACTTC
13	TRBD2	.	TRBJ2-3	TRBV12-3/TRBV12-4	CASVAGGTDTQYF	TGTGCCAGCGTGGCGGGAGGGACAGATACGCAGTATTTT
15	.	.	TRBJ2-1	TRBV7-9	CASGGYGGRFNEQFF	TGTGCCAGCGGAGGTTACGGGGGGCGATTCAATGAGCAGTTCTTC
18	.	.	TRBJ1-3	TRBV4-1	CASSQDLIRGVGGNTIYF	TGCGCCAGCAGCCAAGACCTAATCCGGGGGGTTGGTGGAAACACCATATATTTT
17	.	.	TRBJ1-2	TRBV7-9	CASSSANRREGNYGYTF	TGTGCCAGCAGCTCCGCAAATAGGCGGGAAGGCAACTATGGCTACACCTTC
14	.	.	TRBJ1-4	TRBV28	CASSPRVANEKLFF	TGTGCCAGCAGCCCTCGGGTCGCAAATGAAAAACTGTTTTTT
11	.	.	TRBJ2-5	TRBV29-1	CSVTRRETQYF	TGCAGCGTCACTAGGCGAGAGACCCAGTACTTC
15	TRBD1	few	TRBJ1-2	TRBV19	CASNPTTGSNYGYTF	TGTGCCAGTAACCCTACGACAGGGTCTAACTATGGCTACACCTTC
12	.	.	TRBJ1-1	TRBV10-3	CASTAGNTEAFF	TGTGCCTCCACGGCGGGGAACACTGAAGCTTTCTTT
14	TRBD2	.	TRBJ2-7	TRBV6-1	CASSEARGGVWQYF	TGTGCCAGCAGTGAAGCCCGGGGAGGGGTATGGCAGTACTTC
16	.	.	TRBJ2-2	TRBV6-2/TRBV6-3	CASSPAGGEDTGELFF	TGTGCCAGCAGCCCCGCCGGGGGTGAGGACACCGGGGAGCTGTTTTTT
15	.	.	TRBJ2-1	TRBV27	CASSPRRGSYNEQFF	TGTGCCAGCAGTCCTCGGAGAGGATCCTACAATGAGCAGTTCTTC
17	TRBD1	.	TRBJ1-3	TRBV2	CASADWGTGDSRNTIYF	TGTGCCAGTGCTGACTGGGGGACAGGGGACAGTAGAAACACCATATATTTT
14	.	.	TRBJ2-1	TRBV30	CAWSGGALYNEQFF	TGTGCCTGGAGTGGCGGGGCCCTCTACAATGAGCAGTTCTTC
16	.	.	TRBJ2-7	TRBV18	CASSPQSVAGSYEQYF	TGTGCCAGCTCACCTCAGTCCGTGGCGGGCTCCTACGAGCAGTACTTC
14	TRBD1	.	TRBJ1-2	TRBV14	CASSSGQGGYGYTF	TGTGCCAGCAGCTCGGGACAGGGGGGCTATGGCTACACCTTC
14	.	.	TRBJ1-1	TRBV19	CASREGMMNTEAFF	TGTGCCAGTAGGGAGGGGATGATGAACACTGAAGCTTTCTTT
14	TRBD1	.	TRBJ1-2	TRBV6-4	CASSPQGASYGYTF	TGTGCCAGCAGCCCACAGGGGGCCAGCTATGGCTACACCTTC
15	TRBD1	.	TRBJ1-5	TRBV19	CASSPDRGVFQPQHF	TGTGCCAGTAGTCCGGACAGGGGGGTTTTTCAGCCCCAGCATTTT
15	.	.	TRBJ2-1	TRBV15	CATTLPGSSYNEQFF	TGTGCCACCACACTTCCGGGAAGCTCCTACAATGAGCAGTTCTTC